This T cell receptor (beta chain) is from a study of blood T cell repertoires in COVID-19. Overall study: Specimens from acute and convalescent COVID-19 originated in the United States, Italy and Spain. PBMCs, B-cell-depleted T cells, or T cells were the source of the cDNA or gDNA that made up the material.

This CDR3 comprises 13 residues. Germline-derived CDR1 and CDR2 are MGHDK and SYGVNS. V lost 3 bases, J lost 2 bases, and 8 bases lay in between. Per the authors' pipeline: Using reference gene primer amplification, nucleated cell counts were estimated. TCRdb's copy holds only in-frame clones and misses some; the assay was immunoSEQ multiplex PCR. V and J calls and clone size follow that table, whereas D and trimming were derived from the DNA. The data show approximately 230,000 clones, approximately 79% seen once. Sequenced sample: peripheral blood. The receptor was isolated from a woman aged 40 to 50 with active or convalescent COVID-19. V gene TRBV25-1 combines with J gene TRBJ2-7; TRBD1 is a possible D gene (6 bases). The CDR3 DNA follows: TGTGCCAGCAGTGATCAGGGGACCTACGAGCAGTACTTC. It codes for CASSDQGTYEQYF.